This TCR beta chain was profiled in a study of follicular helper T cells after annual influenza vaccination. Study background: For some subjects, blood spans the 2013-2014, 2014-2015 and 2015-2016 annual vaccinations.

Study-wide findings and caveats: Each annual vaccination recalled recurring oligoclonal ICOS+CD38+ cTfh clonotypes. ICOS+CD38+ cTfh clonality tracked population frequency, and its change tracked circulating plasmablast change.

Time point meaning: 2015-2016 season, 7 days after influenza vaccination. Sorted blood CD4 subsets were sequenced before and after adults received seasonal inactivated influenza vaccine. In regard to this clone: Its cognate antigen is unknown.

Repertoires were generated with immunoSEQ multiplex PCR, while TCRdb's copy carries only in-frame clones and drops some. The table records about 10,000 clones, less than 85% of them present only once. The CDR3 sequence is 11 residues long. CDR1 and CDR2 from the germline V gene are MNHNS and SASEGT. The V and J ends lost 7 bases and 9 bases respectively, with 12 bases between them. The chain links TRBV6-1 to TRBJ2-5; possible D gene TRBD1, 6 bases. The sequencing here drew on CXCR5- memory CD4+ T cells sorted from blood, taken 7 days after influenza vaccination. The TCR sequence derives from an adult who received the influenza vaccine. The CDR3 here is CASKGGQSQYF. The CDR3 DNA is TGTGCCAGCAAGGGCGGACAGTCCCAGTACTTC.